These T cell receptor beta chains were read from a single sample in a study of response to subunit inactivated influenza vaccine. TCRdb redid the calling of the RT-PCR reads with MiXCR, one entry per CDR3 protein. The repertoire holds 600,000 to 700,000 distinct CDR3 sequences, with 13% to 15% as singletons. The sequencing used PBMCs from blood, collected around 14 days before vaccination. The receptor set was obtained from a man aged 45 to 65 who received an inactivated influenza vaccine. Both conserved end residues are part of each CDR3. A D gene is named only where the DNA matches it firmly. Clone size is not always given. Where it is, it says once, few, many or a class for expanded clones.

TGTGCCAGCGGAGACAGGCGATCCTACAATGAGCAGTTCTTC,CASGDRRSYNEQFF,.,TRBJ2-1,TRBV6-1,.
TGTGCCATCAGTGATCAGTTGTCGGGCGCAGATACGCAGTATTTT,CAISDQLSGADTQYF,.,TRBJ2-3,TRBV10-3,.
TGTGCCAGCAGCACCGGGGTCCCCTACGAGCAGTACTTC,CASSTGVPYEQYF,few,TRBJ2-7,TRBV28,.
TGTGCCAGCACCCTATCCGGGGACTCACCCCACGAGCAGTACTTC,CASTLSGDSPHEQYF,few,TRBJ2-7,TRBV6-2/TRBV6-3,.
TGTGCCAGTAGTCAGTATGAGGGGGCCTACGAGCAGTACTTC,CASSQYEGAYEQYF,.,TRBJ2-7,TRBV19,.
TGTGCCATCTCGGTTTGGCGACAAGAGACCCAGTACTTC,CAISVWRQETQYF,few,TRBJ2-5,TRBV10-3,.
TGTGCCAGCAGAGGACAGGGTGCGGACACTGAAGCTTTCTTT,CASRGQGADTEAFF,many,TRBJ1-1,TRBV25-1,TRBD1
TGCAGCGTTGGGCAGAAGGCAAATTCACCCCTCCACTTT,CSVGQKANSPLHF,few,TRBJ1-6,TRBV29-1,.
TGTGCCAGCAGGTTCGCAACTAATGAAAAACTGTTTTTT,CASRFATNEKLFF,.,TRBJ1-4,TRBV6-2/TRBV6-3,.
TGTGCCAGCAGGTCAGGGGGCTCACGGAACACTGAAGCTTTCTTT,CASRSGGSRNTEAFF,few,TRBJ1-1,TRBV27,TRBD1
TGTGCCAGCAGGCCGACTAGCGGGGGCCCGCACGAGCAGTACTTC,CASRPTSGGPHEQYF,.,TRBJ2-7,TRBV6-1,TRBD2
TGTGCCACCCTACTGGGGGGCTCGGAGACCCAGTACTTC,CATLLGGSETQYF,.,TRBJ2-5,TRBV7-9,.
TGTGCCAGCAGCTTGGTGTTTCGACGGGACTGGCCCTACAATGAGCAGTTCTTC,CASSLVFRRDWPYNEQFF,few,TRBJ2-1,TRBV5-5,.
TGTGCCAGCTCTCCAGGGGAAGAGACCCAGTACTTC,CASSPGEETQYF,few,TRBJ2-5,TRBV7-9,.
TGTGCCAGCAGCTGGGCCAGAGGGGAAAAACTGTTTTTT,CASSWARGEKLFF,few,TRBJ1-4,TRBV5-6,.
TGTGCCACCAATTGGTTGACCTACGAGCAGTACTTC,CATNWLTYEQYF,.,TRBJ2-7,TRBV5-8,.
TGTGCCACCAGTGAAGCCCCCGGGACGCAGGGGGATGAGCAGTTCTTC,CATSEAPGTQGDEQFF,few,TRBJ2-1,TRBV24-1,TRBD1
TGTGCCACCAGTCCGGGGCTTAACAATGAGCAGTTCTTC,CATSPGLNNEQFF,many,TRBJ2-1,TRBV24-1,.
TGCAGCGTTCCCGGACAGGAGGGTTCCTACAATGAGCAGTTCTTC,CSVPGQEGSYNEQFF,.,TRBJ2-1,TRBV29-1,.
TGTGCCAGCAGCCAAGAACGGGGAGGGCCAGGGGAGACCCAGTACTTC,CASSQERGGPGETQYF,few,TRBJ2-5,TRBV4-2,TRBD2
TGTGCCAGCAGTTGGACAGGGGTGGAAACCGGGGAGCTGTTTTTT,CASSWTGVETGELFF,.,TRBJ2-2,TRBV28,TRBD1
TGTGCCAGCAGTGCACGACTAGCGGGAGGGCCAGCCAAAAACATTCAGTACTTC,CASSARLAGGPAKNIQYF,.,TRBJ2-4,TRBV6-1,TRBD2
TGCGCCAGCAGCCCACGACCCAGGGGGGCCGCAGATACGCAGTATTTT,CASSPRPRGAADTQYF,.,TRBJ2-3,TRBV5-1,.
TGTGCCAGCAGATACCAACAGTCCAGTCCGAATAGCAATCAGCCCCAGCATTTT,CASRYQQSSPNSNQPQHF,many,TRBJ1-5,TRBV6-2/TRBV6-3,.
TGTGCCAGCAGTTTAGTCGGGAGGGGAAAAATGGGTCTCCACAATGAGCAGTTCTTC,CASSLVGRGKMGLHNEQFF,few,TRBJ2-1,TRBV28,TRBD2
TGTGCCAGCAGTTACTCCGACAGCTTGCCCCCCTATGGCTACACCTTC,CASSYSDSLPPYGYTF,few,TRBJ1-2,TRBV6-5,.
TGTGCCAGCAGCCCCACTAGGGGGGGGAAGCAGTTCTTC,CASSPTRGGKQFF,few,TRBJ2-1,TRBV7-2,.
TGCAGTGGTCGCAGTGTTGGACTCGCCTACGAGCAGTACTTC,CSGRSVGLAYEQYF,.,TRBJ2-7,TRBV20-1,.
TGCGCCAGCAGTGAGTCGAAAGTTAGCGGGGGGGCCGAAAAACCTCAAGAGACCCAGTACTTC,CASSESKVSGGAEKPQETQYF,.,TRBJ2-5,TRBV10-2,TRBD2
TGTGCCAGCAGCTCGAGCCGGGACAGGAAACTGTTT,CASSSSRDRKLF,.,TRBJ2-3,TRBV7-1,TRBD1
TGTGCCAGCAGGCCGGGGGACGGGAGGTCTGACGAGCAGTACTTC,CASRPGDGRSDEQYF,many,TRBJ2-7,TRBV7-2,TRBD2
TGCGCCAGCAGCCAAGACCCACAGGACTCAGGCGGCTACACCTTC,CASSQDPQDSGGYTF,many,TRBJ1-2,TRBV4-3,.
TGTGCCAGCAGTGAATGGTCTAGCGGGGCAAGCTCCTACAATGAGCAGTTCTTC,CASSEWSSGASSYNEQFF,once,TRBJ2-1,TRBV6-1,TRBD2
TGCGCCAGCAGCTGGGACAGCAGGGGAACCGGGGAGCTGTTTTTT,CASSWDSRGTGELFF,many,TRBJ2-2,TRBV5-1,TRBD1
TGTGCCAGCAGTGGGGTCGAGAGATCACCCCTCCACTTT,CASSGVERSPLHF,.,TRBJ1-6,TRBV12-3/TRBV12-4,.
TGCAGCGTTTCAGGGGCTGGGAACACCGGGGAGCTGTTTTTT,CSVSGAGNTGELFF,few,TRBJ2-2,TRBV29-1,.
TGTGCCAGCAGTACGGACAGCTTTGCTAACACTGAAGCTTTCTTT,CASSTDSFANTEAFF,few,TRBJ1-1,TRBV6-1,.
TGTGCCAGCAGTTTAGGGGTCATAATCTACAATGAGCAGTTCTTC,CASSLGVIIYNEQFF,many,TRBJ2-1,TRBV12-3/TRBV12-4,.
TGTGCCAGCAGCTTAGGGACAGCAGATCTGAACACTGAAGCTTTCTTT,CASSLGTADLNTEAFF,few,TRBJ1-1,TRBV7-6,.
TGTGCCAGCAATCCGGGACAGGAATACTATGGCTACACCTTC,CASNPGQEYYGYTF,few,TRBJ1-2,TRBV4-2,TRBD1
TGTGCCAGCAGTTTAATCGGGCGCTCTGGGGCCAACGTCCTGACTTTC,CASSLIGRSGANVLTF,.,TRBJ2-6,TRBV28,.
TGTGCCAGCTCACCGCCACAGAGCTCCTACGAGCAGTACTTC,CASSPPQSSYEQYF,few,TRBJ2-7,TRBV18,.
TGTGCCAGCACCTGGAGGATGGAGCCTAGCAATCAGCCCCAGCATTTT,CASTWRMEPSNQPQHF,.,TRBJ1-5,TRBV6-1,.
TGTGCCAGCAGCCAGGGACTAGCCACGGATGGATTCAATGAGCAGTTCTTC,CASSQGLATDGFNEQFF,many,TRBJ2-1,TRBV3-1,TRBD2
TGTGCCAGCAGCTCGATAAGCTTGATCGGCAGGGCGACCCAAGAGACCCAGTACTTC,CASSSISLIGRATQETQYF,.,TRBJ2-5,TRBV11-1,.
TGCGCCAGCAGTGAACCTTCAGAAGAAGCTTTCTTT,CASSEPSEEAFF,few,TRBJ1-1,TRBV10-1,.
TGCGCCAGCAGCAGGGACAGTCTAGATGAGCAGTTCTTC,CASSRDSLDEQFF,many,TRBJ2-1,TRBV10-1,TRBD1
TGCGCCAGCAGCTTAGAAGGGGGGGGGCCGCAAGAGACCCAGTACTTC,CASSLEGGGPQETQYF,.,TRBJ2-5,TRBV5-1,.
TGTGCCAGCAGCTTAGACGGGGTTGAGACCCAGTACTTC,CASSLDGVETQYF,few,TRBJ2-5,TRBV7-9,.
TGTGCCAGCGGGGACCCATACAATGAGCAGTTCTTC,CASGDPYNEQFF,.,TRBJ2-1,TRBV3-1,.
TGTGCCAGCAGCTTGGTCCGGTTCACAGATACGCAGTATTTT,CASSLVRFTDTQYF,few,TRBJ2-3,TRBV7-2,.
TGCGCCAGCAGCCAAGAGCGGCAAAGCAATGAGCAGTTCTTC,CASSQERQSNEQFF,.,TRBJ2-1,TRBV4-3,.
TGTGCCAGCAGTGCGGCAGGGCCCTACGAGCAGTACTTC,CASSAAGPYEQYF,.,TRBJ2-7,TRBV2,.
TGTGCCAGCAGTTCCGGGGCCTTGGGGAACACTGAAGCTTTCTTT,CASSSGALGNTEAFF,few,TRBJ1-1,TRBV6-5,.
TGCGCCAGCAGCTGGACAGGGGGTGGGGACACTGAAGCTTTCTTT,CASSWTGGGDTEAFF,few,TRBJ1-1,TRBV5-1,TRBD1
TGCGCCAGCAGCTTGGACTTACAGAAATGGGGCGAGCAGTACTTC,CASSLDLQKWGEQYF,.,TRBJ2-7,TRBV5-1,.
TGTGCCAGCAGCTTAGACCAGAGCTCCTACGAGCAGTACTTC,CASSLDQSSYEQYF,few,TRBJ2-7,TRBV7-9,.
TGTGCCAGCAGTTACCCTCCGGGAAGGACCGGGGAGCTGTTTTTT,CASSYPPGRTGELFF,.,TRBJ2-2,TRBV6-5,.
TGTGCCAGCAGTTTACAGGACCCGACCGTAGATACGCAGTATTTT,CASSLQDPTVDTQYF,many,TRBJ2-3,TRBV27,.